The clone carrying this TCR beta chain was recorded at least ten times. The trim removed 2 bases at V and 3 bases at J, leaving 12 bases unmatched. CDR3 length: 17 residues. CDR1 and CDR2 from the germline V gene are MNHEY and SVGEGT. The data derive from a study of molecular identifiers for immune sequencing clone quantification. TCRdb independently ran MiXCR on the PCR reads; one entry per CDR3 protein. The table lists under 600,000 distinct CDR3 sequences, roughly 23% of them singletons. The sample comprised naive CD8+ T cells from blood, with Jurkat cell RNA spiked in. The subset was: FACS-sorted CD8+CD4-CCR7+CD45RA+ naive T cells. This sequence originates from a human donor in good health. Some libraries in this study had Jurkat cell RNA spiked in. V gene TRBV6-2 or TRBV6-3 combines with J gene TRBJ2-7; TRBD1 matches 8 bases. This CDR3 is CASSYAKARTGFYEQYF. The CDR3 DNA reads TGTGCCAGCAGTTACGCCAAAGCCCGGACAGGGTTCTACGAGCAGTACTTC.